This T cell receptor beta chain was observed in a study of esophageal squamous cell carcinoma under preoperative chemotherapy. Study observations and caveats: Peripheral T cells migrating into the tumor appeared to partly supply post-treatment tumor-infiltrating lymphocytes.

Stated time point: after preoperative PTX-NDP chemotherapy. From the PCR reads, TCRdb called clonotypes with MiXCR, one entry per CDR3 protein. Of 34,000 or so distinct CDR3 sequences in the sample, around 49% are singletons; the top ten hold about 23%. With regard to this clonotype: What it binds is not known. A junction end diverges from the germline sequence, so it may reflect a read error.

Sample collection occurred from a patient given preoperative chemotherapy. The receptor comes from a human donor with esophageal squamous cell carcinoma. The donor label of this sample is uncertain.

The CDR3 loop reads CASGLRGGGTETQYF. CDR3 coding DNA: TGTGCCAGCGGCCTCAGGGGCGGGGGCACAGAGACCCAGTATTTC. The genes are TRBV12-3 or TRBV12-4 and TRBJ2-3, with D possibly TRBD2 on 7 matching bases. This CDR3 is 15 amino acids long.